At least ten counts were recorded for the clone carrying this TCR beta chain. Antigen unknown. Study-wide findings and caveats: Tumor memory CD4+ T cell TCR gene usage clustered with blood and lymph node memory CD4+ cells and lymph node naive CD4+ cells. Tumor Treg TCRs overlapped most with tumor naive CD4+ cells.

Tregs were sorted as CD4+CD25+CD127-/low cells. Semi-nested PCR with Nested Universal Primer A followed constant-region reverse priming of full-length variable regions. TCRdb fed the 5' RACE reads into MiXCR, producing one record per CDR3 protein. The profile shows approximately 40,000 distinct CDR3 sequences, roughly a fifth of them singletons. V lost 0 bases and J 3 bases, leaving 9 bases between the germline ends. The CDR3 runs 16 residues. Germline-derived CDR1 and CDR2 are MGHRA and YSYEKL. This receptor was identified in a female donor with breast cancer. This chain joins TRBV4-1 and TRBJ2-6; D is unresolved. Sequenced: Tregs sorted from blood. The CDR3 DNA sequence: TGCGCCAGCAGCCAAGATAATTCGGATGGGGCCAACGTCCTGACTTTC. Its translation is CASSQDNSDGANVLTF.